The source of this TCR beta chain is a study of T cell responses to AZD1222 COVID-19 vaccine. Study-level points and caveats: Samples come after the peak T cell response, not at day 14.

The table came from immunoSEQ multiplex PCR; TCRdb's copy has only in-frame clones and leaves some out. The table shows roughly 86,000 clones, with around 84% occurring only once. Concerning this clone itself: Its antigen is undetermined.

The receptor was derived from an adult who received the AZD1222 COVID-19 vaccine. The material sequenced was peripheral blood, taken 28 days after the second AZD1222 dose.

The CDR3 DNA reads TGTGCCAGCAGCGCGGGGGGCACTGAAGCTTTCTTT. As protein: CASSAGGTEAFF. The V call is TRBV9, the J call TRBJ1-1; tentatively, D is TRBD1 (5 bases). Germline-derived CDR1 and CDR2 are SGDLS and YYNGEE. V lost 3 bases and J 4 bases, leaving 7 bases between the germline ends. The length of the CDR3 is 12 residues.